This T cell receptor beta chain comes out of a study of identical twins. TCRdb re-called the 5' RACE reads through MiXCR, storing one row per CDR3 protein. The sample holds hundreds of thousands of distinct CDR3 sequences, over 15% seen once. CDR3 length: 13 residues. V was clipped by 3 bases and J by 2 bases, with 10 bases between them. The V gene's germline CDR1 is DFQATT and CDR2 SNEGSKA (reference sequence). The data were also submitted as part of a second study, on T cells expressing NK-cell markers. That paper states: There were seven HCMV-seropositive donors and one seronegative donor among the eight sequenced. In a few donors, these clonotypes also led the CD3+CD56-NKG2C+ fraction.

This receptor was obtained from a woman aged 18-35 years in good health. The source material was PBMCs. J is TRBJ2-5 and V is TRBV20-1; D tentatively fits TRBD1 or TRBD2 (5 bases each). In nucleotides, the CDR3 is TGCAGTGCTAGGTCCTGGGGGCAAGAGACCCAGTACTTC. The encoded protein is CSARSWGQETQYF.